The next 13 T cell receptor beta chains were all read from a single sample in a study of blood T cell repertoires in COVID-19. The data were produced by immunoSEQ multiplex PCR, yet TCRdb's version contains in-frame clones alone and is incomplete. The table has fewer than 500,000 clones, approximately 90% seen once. Sequenced sample: PBMCs or T cells enriched from blood (not recorded which). All receptors derive from a woman in her 30s with acute COVID-19.

This clone was counted only a few times. The chain uses TRBV15 and TRBJ1-5; 9 nucleotides align to TRBD1. The CDR3 spans 15 residues. CDR1 LNHNV and CDR2 YYDKDF come from the germline V gene (reference sequence). J lost 7 bases, V lost 3 bases, and 7 bases had no gene match. CDR3 DNA: TGTGCCACCAGCAGCCAGACGGGACAGGGCCAGCCCCAGCATTTT. It yields the protein CATSSQTGQGQPQHF.

This clone was seen just once. V is TRBV5-5 and J is TRBJ2-3, with 7 bases matching TRBD1. Looked up from germline, CDR1 is SGHKS and CDR2 is YYEKEE (reference sequence). CDR3 size: 13 residues. The V and J ends lost 2 bases and 6 bases, in that order; junction bases with no gene match: 3. The CDR3 coding sequence is TGTGCCAGCAGCTTAGGGGGCGCGGATACGCAGTATTTT. This codes for CASSLGGADTQYF.

This clone was observed once. The V and J genes are TRBV11-2 and TRBJ1-3; D gene unclear. The V and J ends lost 2 bases and 10 bases respectively, with 9 bases between them. This CDR3 is 12 amino acids long. Germline CDR1 and CDR2: SGHAT and FQNNGV. The CDR3 nucleotides read TGTGCCAGCAGCTTATTGAGGGCAACCATATATTTT. It yields the protein CASSLLRATIYF.

The CDR3 region has the DNA TGCGCCAGCAGCTCATCCGGGGACAGAGGGGCTTTCTTT. It specifies CASSSSGDRGAFF. The rearrangement joins TRBV5-1 to TRBJ1-1, with 7 bases that match TRBD1. The V segment lost 3 bases and the J segment 11 bases; nucleotides outside the gene matches: 10. Germline V gene sequence: CDR1 SGHRS, CDR2 YFSETQ. This CDR3 contains 13 residues.

The CDR3 sequence is CASSLRDSGNTIYF. Written as DNA, the CDR3 is TGTGCCAGCAGTTTGAGGGACTCTGGAAACACCATATATTTT. The chain combines TRBV7-8 with TRBJ1-3; no firm D call. Germline V gives CDR1 SGHVS, CDR2 FQNEAQ. This CDR3 comprises 14 residues. V was cut by 6 bases and J by 0 bases, with 9 bases left in between.

In its sample, this clone was seen once. CDR3 bases: TGCGCCAGCAGCCCTGACTTAAACCAGGGCCACAATGAGCAGTTCTTC. Residues: CASSPDLNQGHNEQFF. V and J are TRBV5-1 and TRBJ2-1; tentative D call: TRBD1 (5 bases). The CDR3 is 16 residues long. Trimming removed 4 bases from V and 5 bases from J, with 19 bases in between. Germline V lookup: CDR1 SGHRS, CDR2 YFSETQ. Based on the CDR3 plus reference TRBV5-1 and TRBJ2-1, the full variable domain is KAGVTQTPRYLIKTRGQQVTLSCSPISGHRSVSWYQQTPGQGLQFLFEYFSETQRNKGNFPGRFSGRQFSNSRSEMNVSTLELGDSALYLCASSPDLNQGHNEQFFGPGTRLTVL.

This clone appeared once. V is TRBV27 and J is TRBJ1-2, with 7 positions matching TRBD1. The CDR3 spans 17 residues. The germline CDR1 and CDR2 sequences are MNHEY and SMNVEV (reference sequence). With V trimmed by 4 bases and J by 5 bases, 16 bases remained unmatched. CDR3 amino acids: CASSSERQGGLRYGYTF. The DNA of the CDR3 is TGTGCCAGCAGTTCGGAGCGACAGGGTGGCTTGAGATATGGCTACACCTTC.

This clone was recorded only once. The rearrangement joins TRBV24-1 to TRBJ1-2; a possible D gene is TRBD1 (5 bases). The germline gives CDR1 KGHDR, CDR2 SFDVKD. The germline V and J ends were trimmed by 2 bases and 9 bases, with 12 bases remaining between them. The CDR3 length is 13 residues. CDR3 in DNA: TGTGCCACCAGTGATTCTACCCAGGGAAGCTACACCTTC. Amino acid sequence: CATSDSTQGSYTF.

The J gene is TRBJ2-3, the V gene TRBV7-9; D may be TRBD1 (6 bases). Trimming removed 6 bases at V and 5 bases at J, with 15 bases between. Germline assignment: CDR1 SEHNR and CDR2 FQNEAQ (reference sequence). The CDR3 runs to 14 residues. CDR3 protein: CASRPGAGGDTQYF. The DNA of the CDR3 is TGTGCCAGCAGGCCAGGGGCTGGTGGAGATACGCAGTATTTT.

The chain is built from TRBV7-8 and TRBJ2-1; 11 nucleotides line up with TRBD2. The germline V gene has CDR1 SGHVS and CDR2 FQNEAQ. The CDR3 extends over 16 amino acids. V shed 2 bases, J shed 7 bases, and the junction held 7 bases outside the gene matches. The CDR3 nucleotides are TGTGCCAGCAGCTTACAGTCTCTAGCGGGGGGAAATGAGCAGTTCTTC. Protein sequence: CASSLQSLAGGNEQFF. Supplemented by reference TRBV7-8 and TRBJ2-1, the full variable domain reads GAGVSQSPRYKVAKRGQDVALRCDPISGHVSLFWYQQALGQGPEFLTYFQNEAQLDKSGLPSDRFFAERPEGSVSTLKIQRTQQEDSAVYLCASSLQSLAGGNEQFFGPGTRLTVL.

The V gene is TRBV5-1, the J gene TRBJ2-1, with 11 bases that match TRBD2. CDR1 and CDR2 from the germline V gene are SGHRS and YFSETQ. The V gene end was trimmed by 1 base and the J gene end by 8 bases; junction bases not matched to a gene: 11. This CDR3 region has 17 residues. CDR3 sequence (DNA): TGCGCCAGCAGCTTGATCTCCCTAGCGGGGGGCGGGGATGAGCAGTTCTTC. It is translated as CASSLISLAGGGDEQFF.

By frequency in the sample, this clone is large. Other DNA sequences in the sample encode the same CDR3. The chain recombines TRBV5-6 with TRBJ2-7; TRBD1 might be the D (6 bases). The CDR3 spans 13 residues. Germline V gene sequence: CDR1 SGHDT, CDR2 YYEEEE. V was shortened by 4 bases and J by 0 bases, with 8 bases between the two germline ends. The CDR3 loop reads CASSPTGSYEQYF. CDR3 nucleotide sequence: TGTGCCAGCAGCCCGACAGGCTCCTACGAGCAGTACTTC.

This chain connects TRBV2 to TRBJ2-2; perhaps TRBD2 as D (5 bases). CDR1 and CDR2 (germline): SNHLY, FYNNEI. This CDR3 has 14 amino acids. The V end lost 4 bases, the J end lost 0 bases, and 6 bases lay between the germline ends. DNA for the CDR3: TGTGCCAGCAGTGCGCGGGCGAACACCGGGGAGCTGTTTTTT. Translation: CASSARANTGELFF.